These 3 T cell receptor beta chains share one sample of origin, sequenced in a study of cytomegalovirus exposure and HLA in healthy donors. Profiling relied on immunoSEQ multiplex PCR, and the TCRdb table lists in-frame clones only, not all of them. This table has 55,000 to 65,000 clones, 90% appearing once. What was sequenced was PBMCs. The source is a man between 18 and 29 years old in good health and CMV-seronegative.

This sequence joins TRBV27 and TRBJ2-1; D possibly corresponds to TRBD1 (6 bases). Trimming took 2 bases from V and 4 from J, leaving 9 bases between them. There are 14 residues in the CDR3. Germline values: CDR1 MNHEY, CDR2 SMNVEV (reference sequence). In DNA, the CDR3 is TGTGCCAGCAGTTTACAGGGGCCGTACAATGAGCAGTTCTTC. Protein product: CASSLQGPYNEQFF.

The V and J genes are TRBV6-5 and TRBJ2-7, with 11 bases aligning to TRBD1. Germline CDR1 reads MNHEY; CDR2 reads SVGAGI. The trim removed 6 bases at V and 3 bases at J, leaving 4 bases unmatched. The CDR3 sequence is 14 residues long. The CDR3 nucleotides read TGTGCCAGCAGCTCCGGGACAGGGGGCTACGAGCAGTACTTC. Protein product: CASSSGTGGYEQYF.

The chain is built from TRBV5-4 and TRBJ2-1; TRBD2 agrees at 7 bases. V lost 6 bases and J lost 0; bases outside the gene matches: 6. The germline V gene has CDR1 SGHNT and CDR2 YYREEE (reference sequence). This CDR3 is built from 15 residues. This chain's CDR3 is CASTPAGDSYNEQFF. Written as DNA, the CDR3 is TGTGCCAGCACCCCTGCGGGAGACTCCTACAATGAGCAGTTCTTC.